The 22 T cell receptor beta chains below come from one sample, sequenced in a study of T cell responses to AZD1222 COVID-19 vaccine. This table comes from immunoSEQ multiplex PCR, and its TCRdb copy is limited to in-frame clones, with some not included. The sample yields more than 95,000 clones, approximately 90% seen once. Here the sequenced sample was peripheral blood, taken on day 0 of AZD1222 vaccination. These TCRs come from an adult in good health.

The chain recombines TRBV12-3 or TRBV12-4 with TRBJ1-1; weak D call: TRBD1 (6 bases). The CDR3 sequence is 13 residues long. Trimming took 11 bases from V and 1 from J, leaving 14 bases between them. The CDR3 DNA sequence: TGTGCCGGTCAGACAGGACCGAACACTGAAGCTTTCTTT. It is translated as CAGQTGPNTEAFF.

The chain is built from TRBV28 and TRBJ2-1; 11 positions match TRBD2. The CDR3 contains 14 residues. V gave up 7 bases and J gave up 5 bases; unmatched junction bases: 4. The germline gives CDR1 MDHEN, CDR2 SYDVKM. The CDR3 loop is CASTLSGRDNEQFF. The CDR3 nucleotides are TGTGCCAGCACCCTTAGCGGGAGGGACAATGAGCAGTTCTTC.

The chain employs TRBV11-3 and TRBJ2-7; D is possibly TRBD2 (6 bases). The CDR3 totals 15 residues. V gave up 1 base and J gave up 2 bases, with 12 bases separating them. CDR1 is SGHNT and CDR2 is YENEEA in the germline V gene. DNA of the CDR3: TGTGCCAGCAGCTTAGTTGGGAGGCAGGCCTACGAGCAGTACTTC. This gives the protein CASSLVGRQAYEQYF.

CDR3 amino acids: CASSDLAGGTDTQYF. The CDR3 nucleotides read TGTGCCAGCAGCGACCTAGCGGGGGGCACAGATACGCAGTATTTT. This chain links TRBV7-9 with TRBJ2-3; 10 bases fit TRBD2. The junction had 3 bases not matched to a gene; V was cut back by 5 bases and J by 1 base. The CDR3 is 15 amino acids. Germline V gene data show CDR1 as SEHNR and CDR2 as FQNEAQ (reference sequence).

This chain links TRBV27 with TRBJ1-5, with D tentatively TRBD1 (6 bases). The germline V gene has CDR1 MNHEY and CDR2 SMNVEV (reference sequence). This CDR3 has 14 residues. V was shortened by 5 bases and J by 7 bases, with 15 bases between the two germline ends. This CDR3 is CASSAQGKEQPQHF. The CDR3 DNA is TGTGCCAGCAGTGCCCAGGGGAAGGAGCAGCCCCAGCATTTT.

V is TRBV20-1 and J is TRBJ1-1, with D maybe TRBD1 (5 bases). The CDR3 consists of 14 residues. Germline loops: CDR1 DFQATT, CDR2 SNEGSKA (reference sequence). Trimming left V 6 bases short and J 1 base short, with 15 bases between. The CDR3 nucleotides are TGCAGTGCCAGTCGGGGGGGAGCGAACACTGAAGCTTTCTTT. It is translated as CSASRGGANTEAFF.

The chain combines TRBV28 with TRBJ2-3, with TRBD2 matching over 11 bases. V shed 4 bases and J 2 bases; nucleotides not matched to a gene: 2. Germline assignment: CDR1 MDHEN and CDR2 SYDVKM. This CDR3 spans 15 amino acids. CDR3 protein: CASSSLAGATDTQYF. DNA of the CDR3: TGTGCCAGCAGTTCACTAGCGGGAGCCACAGATACGCAGTATTTT.

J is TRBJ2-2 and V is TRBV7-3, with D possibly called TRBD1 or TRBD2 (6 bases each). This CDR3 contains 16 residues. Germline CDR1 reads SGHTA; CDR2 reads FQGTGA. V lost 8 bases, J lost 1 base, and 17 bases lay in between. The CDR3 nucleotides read TGTGCCAGCTCGGAGGGGGGAAGGAAGAACACCGGGGAGCTGTTTTTT. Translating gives CASSEGGRKNTGELFF.

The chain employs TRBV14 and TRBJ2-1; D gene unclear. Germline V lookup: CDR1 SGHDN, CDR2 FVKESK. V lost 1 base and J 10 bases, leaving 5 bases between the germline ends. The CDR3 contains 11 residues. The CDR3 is CASSQGSEQFF. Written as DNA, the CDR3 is TGTGCCAGCAGCCAAGGTTCGGAGCAGTTCTTC.

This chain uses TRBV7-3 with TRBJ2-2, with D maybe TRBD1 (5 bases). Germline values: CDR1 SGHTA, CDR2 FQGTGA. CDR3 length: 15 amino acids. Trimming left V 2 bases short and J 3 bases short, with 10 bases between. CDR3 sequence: CASSLLGADTGELFF. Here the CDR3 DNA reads TGTGCCAGCAGCTTACTAGGGGCCGACACCGGGGAGCTGTTTTTT.

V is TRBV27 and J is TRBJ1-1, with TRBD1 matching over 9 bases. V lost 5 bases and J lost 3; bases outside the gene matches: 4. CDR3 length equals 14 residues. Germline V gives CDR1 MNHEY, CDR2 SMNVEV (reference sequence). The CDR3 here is CASSSWTGDTEAFF. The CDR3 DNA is TGTGCCAGCAGTAGTTGGACAGGGGACACTGAAGCTTTCTTT.

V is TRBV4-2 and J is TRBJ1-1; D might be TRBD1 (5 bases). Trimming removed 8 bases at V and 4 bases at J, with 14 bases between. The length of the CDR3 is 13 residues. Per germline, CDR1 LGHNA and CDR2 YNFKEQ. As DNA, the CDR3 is TGTGCCAGCCGTGGGGGGGTGGGCACTGAAGCTTTCTTT. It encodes CASRGGVGTEAFF.

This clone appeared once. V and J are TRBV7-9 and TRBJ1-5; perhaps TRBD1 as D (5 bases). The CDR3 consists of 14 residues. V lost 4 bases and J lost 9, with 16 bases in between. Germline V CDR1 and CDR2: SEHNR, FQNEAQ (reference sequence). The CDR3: CASSWGDAQLPQHF. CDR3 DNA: TGTGCCAGCAGCTGGGGGGACGCCCAGCTGCCCCAGCATTTT.

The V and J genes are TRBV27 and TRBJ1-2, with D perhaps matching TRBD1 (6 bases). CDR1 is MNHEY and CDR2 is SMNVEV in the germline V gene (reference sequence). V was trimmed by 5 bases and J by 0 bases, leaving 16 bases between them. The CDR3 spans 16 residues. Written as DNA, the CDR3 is TGTGCCAGCAGTCCATCGGACAGACGGGCTAACTATGGCTACACCTTC. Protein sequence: CASSPSDRRANYGYTF.

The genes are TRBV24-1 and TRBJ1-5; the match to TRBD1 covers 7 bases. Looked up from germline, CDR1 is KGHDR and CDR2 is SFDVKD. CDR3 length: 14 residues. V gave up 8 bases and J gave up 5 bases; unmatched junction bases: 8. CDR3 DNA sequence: TGTGCCACCATTCAGGGGGGGGCCGATCAGCCCCAGCATTTT. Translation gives CATIQGGADQPQHF.

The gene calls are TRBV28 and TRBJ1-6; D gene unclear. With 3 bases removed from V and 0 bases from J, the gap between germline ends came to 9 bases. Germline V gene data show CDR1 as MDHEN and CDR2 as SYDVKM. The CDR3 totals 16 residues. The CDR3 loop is CASSFPLSSYNSPLHF. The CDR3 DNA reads TGTGCCAGCAGTTTCCCGTTGAGCTCCTATAATTCACCCCTCCACTTT.

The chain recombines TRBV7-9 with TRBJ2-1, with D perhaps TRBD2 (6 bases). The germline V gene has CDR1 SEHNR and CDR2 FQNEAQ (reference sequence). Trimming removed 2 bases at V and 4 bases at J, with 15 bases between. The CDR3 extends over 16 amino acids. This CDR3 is CASSLSPGLQYNEQFF. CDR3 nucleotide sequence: TGTGCCAGCAGCTTATCACCGGGACTTCAATACAATGAGCAGTTCTTC.

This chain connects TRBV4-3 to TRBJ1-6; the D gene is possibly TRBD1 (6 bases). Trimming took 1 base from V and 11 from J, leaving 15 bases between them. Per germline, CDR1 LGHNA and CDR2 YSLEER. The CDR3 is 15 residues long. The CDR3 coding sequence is TGCGCCAGCAGCCAAGGGGGGGCTGCTTGGGCACCCCTCCACTTT. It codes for CASSQGGAAWAPLHF.

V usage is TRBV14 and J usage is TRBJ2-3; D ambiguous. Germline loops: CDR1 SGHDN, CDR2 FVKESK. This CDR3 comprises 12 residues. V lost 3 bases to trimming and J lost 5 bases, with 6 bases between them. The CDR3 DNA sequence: TGTGCCAGCAGCCACTTGATAGATACGCAGTATTTT. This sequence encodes CASSHLIDTQYF. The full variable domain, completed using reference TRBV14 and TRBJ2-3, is EAGVTQFPSHSVIEKGQTVTLRCDPISGHDNLYWYRRVMGKEIKFLLHFVKESKQDESGMPNNRFLAERTGGTYSTLKVQPAELEDSGVYFCASSHLIDTQYFGPGTRLTVL.

CDR3 residues: CASSWRGGNSPLHF. The CDR3 region has the DNA TGTGCCAGCAGTTGGAGGGGGGGGAATTCACCCCTCCACTTT. This sequence joins TRBV6-5 and TRBJ1-6; possible D gene TRBD1, 6 bases. CDR1 is MNHEY, CDR2 SVGAGI, per germline. This CDR3 contains 14 residues. V lost 4 bases and J lost 7, with 11 bases in between.

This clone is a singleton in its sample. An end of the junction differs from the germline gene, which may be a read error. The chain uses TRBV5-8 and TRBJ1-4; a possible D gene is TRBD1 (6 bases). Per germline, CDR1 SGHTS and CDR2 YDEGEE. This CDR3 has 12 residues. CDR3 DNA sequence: TGTGCCAGCAGCGCGTGGGGCCGGGGACAACTTTTT. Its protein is CASSAWGRGQLF.

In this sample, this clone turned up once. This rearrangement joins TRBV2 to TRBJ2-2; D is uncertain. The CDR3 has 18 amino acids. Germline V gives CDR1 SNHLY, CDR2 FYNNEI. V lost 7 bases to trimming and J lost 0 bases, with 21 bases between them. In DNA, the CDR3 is TGTGCCAGCACCGGAACGTATTATGGTACTACGAACACCGGGGAGCTGTTTTTT. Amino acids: CASTGTYYGTTNTGELFF.